The source of this T cell receptor beta chain is a study of T cells in Graves' hyperthyroidism and ophthalmopathy. From RNA transcripts, TCR beta CDR3 regions were amplified. HTBI primers drove first-round RT-PCR of the TCR CDR3. TCRdb re-derived calls from the multiplex PCR reads in MiXCR, one entry per CDR3 protein. The table has a few hundred thousand distinct CDR3 sequences, approximately 44% seen once. Germline loops: CDR1 SEHNR, CDR2 FQNEAQ (reference sequence). This CDR3 has 14 residues. The source of this sequence is a woman between 18 and 29 years old with Graves' hyperthyroidism. The genes are TRBV7-9 and TRBJ2-7, with 9 bases lining up with TRBD1. The J call may not be correct, given that the DNA end is closer to TRBJ2-5. The specimen was peripheral blood or thyroid tissue (not recorded which). This CDR3 is CASSAGTGMETQYF. The CDR3 nucleotides are TGTGCCAGCAGCGCCGGGACAGGGATGGAGACCCAGTACTTC.